Shown below are 9 T cell receptor beta chains from a single sample sequenced in a study of CD8 T cells in Susac syndrome. An input of about 0.5 to 1 ug of RNA was subjected to reverse transcription using random hexamers. TCRdb itself ran the immunoSEQ multiplex PCR reads through MiXCR, one entry per CDR3 protein. This sample has under 80,000 distinct CDR3 sequences, with 93% found just once. The sequenced sample was CD4+ T cells from PBMCs. The receptors stem from a human donor with Susac syndrome.

The chain links TRBV29-1 to TRBJ2-3; D might be TRBD1 (5 bases). Germline lookup yields CDR1 SQVTM and CDR2 ANQGSEA. The CDR3 totals 12 residues. Deletions cut 5 bases from V and 11 bases from J, with 17 bases between. The CDR3 region is CSVPHQGLRQYF. The CDR3 DNA sequence: TGCAGCGTTCCCCATCAGGGTTTGAGGCAGTATTTT.

The genes are TRBV7-9 and TRBJ2-5, with no clear D. The CDR3 has 12 residues. V was pared by 5 bases and J by 5 bases, with 9 bases between. From germline, CDR1 is SEHNR and CDR2 FQNEAQ (reference sequence). The chain's CDR3 is CASSPDGETQYF. Written as DNA, the CDR3 is TGTGCCAGCAGCCCGGACGGGGAGACCCAGTACTTC.

This sequence joins TRBV3-1 and TRBJ2-7; tentatively, D is TRBD2 (6 bases). V gave up 1 base and J gave up 10 bases, with 14 bases separating them. This CDR3 comprises 13 residues. Germline loops: CDR1 LGHDT, CDR2 YNNKEL (reference sequence). The CDR3 bases are TGTGCCAGCAGCCAAGGTAGAGGGAGGACTCAGTACTTC. Translating it yields CASSQGRGRTQYF.

J is TRBJ1-5 and V is TRBV5-1; D gene ambiguous. In germline, CDR1 is SGHRS, CDR2 YFSETQ. The CDR3 covers 15 residues. V lost 2 bases and J lost 0, with 9 bases in between. The CDR3 DNA reads as TGCGCCAGCAGCTTAGGAGGGTTTAGCAATCAGCCCCAGCATTTT. It is translated as CASSLGGFSNQPQHF.

The CDR3 here is CASSSNLRDRGRNEQFF. The CDR3 region has the DNA TGCGCCAGCAGCTCGAATCTCCGGGACAGGGGGAGAAATGAGCAGTTCTTC. The rearrangement uses TRBV5-1 and TRBJ2-1, with TRBD1 matching 11 bases. The ends lost 3 bases at V and 7 bases at J; junction bases unmatched: 12. This CDR3 spans 17 amino acids. The V gene's germline CDR1 is SGHRS and CDR2 YFSETQ.

The CDR3 is CASRETGRGNTIYF. The CDR3 DNA is TGTGCCAGCAGAGAGACAGGTCGTGGAAACACCATATATTTT. The chain joins TRBV12-3 or TRBV12-4 to TRBJ1-3, with D possibly TRBD1 on 6 matching bases. The CDR3 has 14 residues. Trimming pared 6 bases from V and 3 bases from J, leaving 12 bases between.

This chain links TRBV29-1 with TRBJ1-1, with 12 positions matching TRBD1. Unmatched junction bases numbered 6, after V lost 7 bases and J lost 9 bases. Germline-derived CDR1 and CDR2 are SQVTM and ANQGSEA. The CDR3 runs to 12 residues. CDR3 nucleotide sequence: TGCAGCGCACCGGGACAGGGGGCGCAAGCTTTCTTT. This sequence encodes CSAPGQGAQAFF.

This clonotype appeared a single time. V gene TRBV7-9 combines with J gene TRBJ1-6; tentatively, D is TRBD1 (5 bases). Trimming took off 1 base at V and 9 bases at J, with 7 bases between the two ends. Germline loops: CDR1 SEHNR, CDR2 FQNEAQ (reference sequence). The CDR3 is 13 amino acids. The CDR3 nucleotides read TGTGCCAGCAGCTTAGAGGGGTTTTCACCCCTCCACTTT. Translation: CASSLEGFSPLHF.

The chain uses TRBV29-1 and TRBJ1-2; D may be TRBD1 (5 bases). Between the trimmed V and J ends, which lost 5 bases and 8 bases, there was a span of 18 bases. Germline V gene data show CDR1 as SQVTM and CDR2 as ANQGSEA. The CDR3 is 13 residues long. DNA of the CDR3: TGCAGCGTTTCCCTGAGCAGGGTGGGCGGCTACACCTTC. This translates into CSVSLSRVGGYTF.